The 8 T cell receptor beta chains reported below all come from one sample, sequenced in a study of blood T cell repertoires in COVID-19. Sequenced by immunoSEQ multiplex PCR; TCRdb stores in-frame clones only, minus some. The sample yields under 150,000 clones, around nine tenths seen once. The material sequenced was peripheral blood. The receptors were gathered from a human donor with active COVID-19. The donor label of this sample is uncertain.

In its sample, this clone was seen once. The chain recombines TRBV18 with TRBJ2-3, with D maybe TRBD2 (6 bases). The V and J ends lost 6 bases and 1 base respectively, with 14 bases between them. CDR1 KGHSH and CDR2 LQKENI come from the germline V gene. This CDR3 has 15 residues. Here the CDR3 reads CASSPGTGGTDTQYF. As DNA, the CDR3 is TGTGCCAGCTCCCCAGGCACGGGGGGCACAGATACGCAGTATTTT.

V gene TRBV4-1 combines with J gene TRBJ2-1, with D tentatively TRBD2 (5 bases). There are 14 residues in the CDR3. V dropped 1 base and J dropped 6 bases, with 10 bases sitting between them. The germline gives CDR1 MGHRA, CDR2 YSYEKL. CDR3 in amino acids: CASSQVLAGNEQFF. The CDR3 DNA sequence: TGCGCCAGCAGCCAAGTTCTAGCTGGCAATGAGCAGTTCTTC.

CDR3 sequence reads: CASSRVDTQYF. CDR3 DNA: TGTGCCAGCAGCCGGGTAGATACGCAGTATTTT. The chain has TRBV7-9 and TRBJ2-3; D is unclear. The germline CDR1 and CDR2 sequences are SEHNR and FQNEAQ (reference sequence). The CDR3 has 11 residues. V shed 5 bases and J shed 5 bases, with 5 bases lying between them.

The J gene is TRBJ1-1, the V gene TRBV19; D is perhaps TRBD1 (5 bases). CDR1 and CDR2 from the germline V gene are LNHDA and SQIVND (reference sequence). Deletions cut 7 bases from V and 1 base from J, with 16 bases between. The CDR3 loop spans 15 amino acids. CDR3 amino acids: CASTQTDRTNTEAFF. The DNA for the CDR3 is TGTGCCAGTACCCAGACAGACCGAACGAACACTGAAGCTTTCTTT.

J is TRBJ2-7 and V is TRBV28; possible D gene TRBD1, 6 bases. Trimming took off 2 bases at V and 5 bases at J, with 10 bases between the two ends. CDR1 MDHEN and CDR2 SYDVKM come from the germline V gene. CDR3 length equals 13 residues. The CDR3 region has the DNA TGTGCCAGCAGTTTAGACAGGCTGAACGAGCAGTACTTC. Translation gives CASSLDRLNEQYF.

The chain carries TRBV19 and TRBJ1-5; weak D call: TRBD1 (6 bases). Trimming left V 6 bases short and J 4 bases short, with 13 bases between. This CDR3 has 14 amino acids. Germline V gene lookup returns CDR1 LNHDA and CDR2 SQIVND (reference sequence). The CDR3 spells CASSMTGFNQPQHF. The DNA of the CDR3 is TGTGCCAGTAGCATGACAGGTTTTAATCAGCCCCAGCATTTT.

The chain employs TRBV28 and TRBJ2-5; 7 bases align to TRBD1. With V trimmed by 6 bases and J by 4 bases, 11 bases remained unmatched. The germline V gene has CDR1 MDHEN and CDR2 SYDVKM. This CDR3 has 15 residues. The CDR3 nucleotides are TGTGCCAGCAGGGATTCGAGGGGGCGTATAGAGACCCAGTACTTC. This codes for CASRDSRGRIETQYF.

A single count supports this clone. CDR3 DNA sequence: TGTGCCAGCAGAGGGAGAAACTATGGCTACACCTTC. It specifies CASRGRNYGYTF. The chain uses TRBV2 and TRBJ1-2, with no clear D. V lost 6 bases to trimming and J lost 2 bases, with 7 bases between them. Germline values: CDR1 SNHLY, CDR2 FYNNEI. The CDR3 is 12 residues long.